This T cell receptor beta chain was retrieved from a study of memory CD4+ T cells and cytomegalovirus serostatus. With regard to this clone: Its antigen remains unidentified.

The CDR3 is 16 amino acids. Trimming took off 0 bases at V and 0 bases at J, with 10 bases between the two ends. CDR1 is SGHRS, CDR2 YFSETQ, per germline. The assay was immunoSEQ multiplex PCR, and TCRdb's table has in-frame clones only and misses some. This table holds around 76,000 clones, approximately 78% found once. The sort gate was single viable CD3+CD4+CD8-CD45RO+ cells for memory CD4+ T cells. Positive selection with CD4 microbeads enriched total CD4+ T cells. Overall study results and limits: The CMV-associated TCR signature appears largely within the CD4+ memory repertoire.

The receptor comes from an adult in good health and CMV-seropositive. The chain has TRBV5-1 and TRBJ1-5, with D perhaps matching TRBD1 (6 bases). Sequencing was carried out using memory CD4+ T cells from blood. CDR3 sequence (DNA): TGCGCCAGCAGCTTGGGTCCAGGGGATAGCAATCAGCCCCAGCATTTT. It translates to CASSLGPGDSNQPQHF.